This T cell receptor (beta chain) was captured in a study of T cell repertoires in cytomegalovirus infection. Study-level background: Public TCR beta signatures marked donors with CMV infection and the matching HLA.

TCRdb reanalysed the reads using MiXCR and keeps one entry per CDR3 protein. The repertoire holds 380,000 or so distinct CDR3 sequences, with about a third as singletons. This clonotype was recorded at least ten times. What it recognizes is unknown. Trimming took 3 bases from V and 3 from J, leaving 12 bases between them. CDR3 length: 14 residues. Germline CDR1 SGHTA, CDR2 FQGNSA. Specimen: cultured PBMCs, collected from culture after CMV antigen stimulation. This receptor was identified in a human donor in good health (CMV status not recorded). Some clones in this sample may be carry-over from other donors' samples. The rearrangement links TRBV7-2 to TRBJ2-7, with D maybe TRBD1 (5 bases). The CDR3 here is CASSFGQGGYEQYF. The CDR3 DNA sequence: TGTGCCAGCAGCTTTGGGCAGGGCGGCTACGAGCAGTACTTC.